A selection of T cell receptor beta chains follows, all from one sample in a study of radiotherapy plus CTLA-4 blockade in lung cancer. Only in-frame clones appear in the TCRdb table, and some are missing; sequencing was by immunoSEQ multiplex PCR. The sample records tens of thousands of clones, 75% to 85% being singletons. Sequencing used peripheral blood, obtained from a patient treated with radiotherapy plus ipilimumab. Receptor source: a human donor with non-small cell lung cancer who had a partial response to radiotherapy plus ipilimumab. The CDR3 runs from the conserved cysteine through the conserved F or W. The D gene is left open where the match is weak. Expanded clones are given a class, and other clones once, few, many or no size at all.

>NA|NA|TRBJ1-2|15|TRBV28
CASRSSGTPNYGYTF
TGTGCCAGCAGGTCGTCCGGGACACCTAACTATGGCTACACCTTC
>TRBD1|NA|TRBJ2-5|14|TRBV29-1
CSVEVRGLGETQYF
TGCAGCGTTGAGGTCAGGGGGCTAGGAGAGACCCAGTACTTC
>NA|NA|TRBJ2-1|15|TRBV14
CASSPLGSSYNEQFF
TGTGCCAGCAGCCCCCTGGGGAGCTCCTACAATGAGCAGTTCTTC
>NA|NA|TRBJ1-2|16|TRBV9
CASSGLWGGSLYGYTF
TGTGCCAGCAGCGGTTTGTGGGGAGGGTCCCTCTATGGCTACACCTTC
>NA|few|TRBJ1-2|15|TRBV27
CASSLSSWANYGYTF
TGTGCCAGCAGTTTATCCTCCTGGGCCAACTATGGCTACACCTTC
>NA|NA|TRBJ1-5|18|TRBV4-1
CASSQGTEGPYSNQPQHF
TGCGCCAGCAGCCAGGGGACGGAGGGGCCTTATAGCAATCAGCCCCAGCATTTT
>TRBD2|NA|TRBJ2-3|15|TRBV11-1
CASSPGTSGTDTQYF
TGTGCCAGCAGCCCCGGGACTAGCGGCACAGATACGCAGTATTTT
>NA|NA|TRBJ1-1|13|TRBV7-9
CASSLAGNTEAFF
TGTGCCAGCAGCTTAGCCGGGAACACTGAAGCTTTCTTT
>TRBD1|NA|TRBJ1-1|12|TRBV10-3
CAISDRDAEAFF
TGTGCCATCAGCGACAGGGACGCTGAAGCTTTCTTT
>TRBD1|medium-sized|TRBJ2-7|16|TRBV6-5
CASSYSLGQGANEQYF
TGTGCCAGCAGTTACTCGTTGGGACAGGGGGCCAACGAGCAGTACTTC
>NA|NA|TRBJ1-6|14|TRBV19
CASSLRQDNSPLHF
TGTGCCAGTAGCCTCAGACAGGATAATTCACCCCTCCACTTT
>TRBD2|NA|TRBJ2-7|14|TRBV11-1
CASSLGQAGYEQYF
TGTGCCAGCAGCTTAGGACAAGCGGGGTACGAGCAGTACTTC
>TRBD1|NA|TRBJ1-6|15|TRBV5-1
CASSDRDSHNSPLHF
TGCGCCAGCAGCGACCGGGACAGTCATAATTCACCCCTCCACTTT
>NA|NA|TRBJ1-2|15|TRBV5-1
CASSLEVGAHYGYTF
TGCGCCAGCAGCTTGGAAGTTGGGGCCCACTATGGCTACACCTTC
>NA|NA|TRBJ2-1|15|TRBV5-1
CASSLEAGTFDEQFF
TGCGCCAGCAGCTTGGAAGCGGGTACTTTCGATGAGCAGTTCTTC
>NA|NA|TRBJ2-1|12|TRBV12-5
CASGLVGSWEFF
TGTGCTAGTGGTTTGGTAGGTAGCTGGGAGTTCTTC
>NA|NA|TRBJ2-7|14|TRBV5-1
CASSLAVNSGEQYF
TGCGCCAGCAGCTTGGCGGTCAACAGTGGCGAGCAGTACTTC
>TRBD1|NA|TRBJ2-5|13|TRBV10-3
CAISVTGEETQYF
TGTGCCATCAGTGTGACAGGGGAAGAGACCCAGTACTTC
>NA|NA|TRBJ1-1|14|TRBV13
CASSLQGMNTEAFF
TGTGCCAGCAGCTTACAGGGCATGAACACTGAAGCTTTCTTT
>TRBD1|NA|TRBJ2-7|15|TRBV7-9
CASSLKGAWLSEQYF
TGTGCCAGCAGCTTAAAGGGGGCTTGGCTTAGCGAGCAGTACTTC
>TRBD1|NA|TRBJ1-6|16|TRBV9
CASSVGQGAYNSPLHF
TGTGCCAGCAGCGTAGGACAGGGGGCTTATAATTCACCCCTCCACTTT
>TRBD2|few|TRBJ2-5|16|TRBV5-1
CASSSGLAGPQETQYF
TGCGCCAGCAGCTCGGGACTAGCGGGGCCCCAAGAGACCCAGTACTTC
>TRBD2|NA|TRBJ2-2|16|TRBV19
CASSISGGANTGELFF
TGTGCCAGTAGTATTAGCGGGGGGGCGAACACCGGGGAGCTGTTTTTT
>NA|NA|TRBJ1-5|13|TRBV27
CASRQISNQPQHF
TGTGCCAGCAGACAGATTAGCAATCAGCCCCAGCATTTT
>NA|few|TRBJ2-2|18|TRBV9
CASSVAKGPLSNTGELFF
TGTGCCAGCAGCGTAGCGAAGGGGCCGCTTTCCAACACCGGGGAGCTGTTTTTT
>NA|NA|TRBJ2-7|13|TRBV7-6
CASSSHQRYEQYF
TGTGCCAGCAGCTCACACCAGAGGTACGAGCAGTACTTC
>NA|NA|TRBJ1-5|15|TRBV7-9
CASSLVGQGDQPQHF
TGTGCCAGCAGCTTAGTAGGGCAGGGTGATCAGCCCCAGCATTTT
>NA|NA|TRBJ2-1|13|TRBV27
CASSDFSYNEQFF
TGTGCCAGCAGTGACTTCTCCTACAATGAGCAGTTCTTC
>TRBD2|NA|TRBJ2-7|16|TRBV5-1
CASSPGTSGVRYEQYF
TGCGCCAGCAGCCCCGGGACTAGCGGGGTACGCTACGAGCAGTACTTC
>TRBD1|few|TRBJ2-3|17|TRBV7-6
CASSLTQGDASTDTQYF
TGTGCCAGCAGCTTAACACAGGGGGACGCTAGCACAGATACGCAGTATTTT
>TRBD1|NA|TRBJ1-2|16|TRBV11-2
CASSLGVLPQGDGYTF
TGTGCCAGCAGCTTAGGGGTCCTTCCCCAGGGGGATGGCTACACCTTC
>TRBD1|NA|TRBJ2-6|16|TRBV7-9
CASSSAGGAGANVLTF
TGTGCCAGCAGCTCCGCAGGGGGCGCTGGGGCCAACGTCCTGACTTTC
>NA|NA|TRBJ2-2|15|TRBV29-1
CSVIGGVGGTGELFF
TGCAGCGTTATTGGGGGTGTCGGGGGCACCGGGGAGCTGTTTTTT